Each of the 12 T cell receptor beta chains below was sequenced from the same sample in a study of glioma-infiltrating T cells. TCR alpha and beta CDR3 regions were amplified from RNA using iRepertoire nested multiplex PCR. One entry per CDR3 protein results from TCRdb running MiXCR on the multiplex PCR reads. Of 400,000 or so distinct CDR3 sequences listed, about 40% were seen once; the top ten hold more than 10%. The sample consisted of glioma tissue, nonneoplastic brain tissue, or PBMCs (not recorded which). Source of these receptors: a human donor with low-grade glioma or glioblastoma, undergoing nonglioma brain surgery, or in good health (not recorded which).

This clonotype was counted ten times or more. This chain links TRBV20-1 with TRBJ2-7; D gene unclear. Trimming removed 3 bases at V and 0 bases at J, with 15 bases between. This CDR3 comprises 15 residues. Germline V gene sequence: CDR1 DFQATT, CDR2 SNEGSKA (reference sequence). The CDR3 reads CSASPLRLGSYEQYF. The CDR3 DNA reads TGCAGTGCTAGCCCCCTTCGACTCGGCTCCTACGAGCAGTACTTC.

This chain uses TRBV7-9 with TRBJ1-3; possibly TRBD1 for D (6 bases). The CDR3 length is 15 residues. Deletions cut 3 bases from V and 0 bases from J, with 9 bases between. The germline CDR1 and CDR2 sequences are SEHNR and FQNEAQ (reference sequence). CDR3 DNA sequence: TGTGCCAGCAGCTTTGGCAGGGGCTCTGGAAACACCATATATTTT. Translation gives CASSFGRGSGNTIYF.

This clonotype turned up a few times. The rearrangement uses TRBV5-1 and TRBJ2-7; 8 nucleotides align to TRBD2. The CDR3 is 14 amino acids. J gave up 5 bases and V 1 base, and 5 bases lay outside the gene matches. Germline values: CDR1 SGHRS, CDR2 YFSETQ. CDR3 loop: CASSLQGLGNEQYF. The CDR3 DNA reads as TGCGCCAGCAGCTTGCAGGGACTAGGGAACGAGCAGTACTTC.

This clonotype came up many times. This sequence joins TRBV27 and TRBJ1-3; TRBD1 aligns across 7 bases. The CDR3 has 17 amino acids. Germline V CDR1 and CDR2: MNHEY, SMNVEV (reference sequence). After removal of 5 bases from V and 1 base from J, the junction contained 11 bases not matched to a gene. The CDR3 protein is CASSATSRDRSGNTIYF. The CDR3, as DNA: TGTGCCAGCAGTGCCACATCCAGGGACAGATCTGGAAACACCATATATTTT.

The chain recombines TRBV2 with TRBJ1-6; D is ambiguous. Looked up from germline, CDR1 is SNHLY and CDR2 is FYNNEI. V was trimmed by 3 bases and J by 7 bases, leaving 4 bases between them. The CDR3 length is 12 residues. CDR3 sequence reads: CASSEGNSPLHF. The CDR3 nucleotides are TGTGCCAGCAGTGAGGGGAATTCACCCCTCCACTTT.

On this clonotype: One end of the junction fails to match germline, which may point to a read error. This chain's CDR3 is CSVIDGLSNKPQHF. The DNA for the CDR3 is TGCAGTGTTATCGACGGGTTGAGCAATAAGCCCCAGCATTTT. This chain uses TRBV20-1 with TRBJ1-5, with D uncertain. Germline V lookup: CDR1 DFQATT, CDR2 SNEGSKA (reference sequence). The CDR3 loop spans 14 amino acids.

The chain uses TRBV7-3 and TRBJ2-1, with D possibly being TRBD1 or TRBD2 (5 bases each). Germline CDR1 and CDR2: SGHTA and FQGTGA. This CDR3 spans 16 amino acids. V dropped 5 bases and J dropped 1 base, with 15 bases sitting between them. The CDR3 loop reads CASSPRGTLSYNEQFF. CDR3 nucleotide sequence: TGTGCCAGCAGCCCCAGAGGGACCCTTTCCTACAATGAGCAGTTCTTC. Supplemented by reference TRBV7-3 and TRBJ2-1, the full variable domain reads GAGVSQTPSNKVTEKGKYVELRCDPISGHTALYWYRQSLGQGPEFLIYFQGTGAADDSGLPNDRFFAVRPEGSVSTLKIQRTERGDSAVYLCASSPRGTLSYNEQFFGPGTRLTVL.

The chain employs TRBV6-9 and TRBJ1-2; the D gene is possibly TRBD1 (6 bases). The CDR3 covers 14 residues. CDR1 is MNHGY, CDR2 SVAAGI, per germline. Trimming cost V 4 bases and J 2 bases, with 11 bases left between them. CDR3 residues: CASSLTGQNYGYTF. DNA of the CDR3: TGTGCCAGCAGTTTAACAGGACAGAACTATGGCTACACCTTC.

CDR3 in amino acids: CASSLAGVNNQPQHF. CDR3 in DNA: TGTGCCAGCAGCTTAGCAGGGGTGAACAATCAGCCCCAGCATTTT. The V gene is TRBV7-2, the J gene TRBJ1-5, with D possibly matching TRBD1 (5 bases). Germline-derived CDR1 and CDR2 are SGHTA and FQGNSA. Trimming shortened V by 0 bases and J by 3 bases, and 9 bases separated the two germline ends. CDR3 length: 15 residues. Using reference TRBV7-2 and TRBJ1-5 for the parts outside the CDR3, the full variable domain is GAGVSQSPSNKVTEKGKDVELRCDPISGHTALYWYRQSLGQGLEFLIYFQGNSAPDKSGLPSDRFSAERTGGSVSTLTIQRTQQEDSAVYLCASSLAGVNNQPQHFGDGTRLSIL.

The chain combines TRBV27 with TRBJ1-1; 9 bases are a match to TRBD1. The CDR3 covers 14 residues. Germline loops: CDR1 MNHEY, CDR2 SMNVEV (reference sequence). Unmatched junction bases numbered 2, after V lost 3 bases and J lost 3 bases. The CDR3 sequence: CASSFRTGDTEAFF. CDR3 in DNA: TGTGCCAGCAGTTTCAGGACAGGGGACACTGAAGCTTTCTTT.

This clonotype was picked up a small number of times. This chain connects TRBV27 to TRBJ2-7, with D perhaps assigned TRBD1 or TRBD2 (5 bases each). V was shortened by 4 bases and J by 6 bases, with 22 bases between the two germline ends. This CDR3 has 16 residues. Germline V gives CDR1 MNHEY, CDR2 SMNVEV (reference sequence). This CDR3 reads CASSSPGTAALGEQYF. CDR3 DNA: TGTGCCAGCAGTTCGCCCGGGACCGCCGCGCTGGGCGAGCAGTACTTC.

This clonotype was detected only once. The chain employs TRBV10-3 and TRBJ2-7, with D possibly TRBD2 on 5 matching bases. The closer fit of TRBJ2-1 to the DNA end suggests the J call may be wrong. Germline values: CDR1 ENHRY, CDR2 SYGVKD. CDR3 size: 15 residues. The CDR3 region has the DNA TGTGCCATCAGGTCGCCTAGCACCCTGCGCAATGAGCAGTTCTTC. Residues: CAIRSPSTLRNEQFF.